This TCR beta chain was recorded in a study of blood T cell repertoires in COVID-19. The wider study: Sample material is recorded as cDNA or gDNA derived from T cells, B-cell-depleted T cells, or PBMCs.

In the original processing: For nucleated cells, counts were estimated from reference gene primer amplification. Profiled with immunoSEQ multiplex PCR; TCRdb holds only in-frame clones, not every one. V and J calls and clone size are copied from that table; D and trimming were computed from the DNA. The table includes roughly 200,000 clones, approximately 90% detected once. The CDR3 contains 13 residues. The germline CDR1 and CDR2 sequences are SNHLY and FYNNEI. Deletions cut 7 bases from V and 4 bases from J, with 12 bases between. Sequencing was done on a sample of peripheral blood. The TCR was taken from a man older than 75 with acute or convalescent COVID-19. The J gene is TRBJ2-3, the V gene TRBV2, with a tentative D call TRBD1 (5 bases). CDR3 coding DNA: TGTGCCAGCAACGCAGGGTGGGCAGATACGCAGTATTTT. It codes for CASNAGWADTQYF.